Following are 2 T cell receptor beta chains from one sample sequenced in a study of T cells of healthy individuals (dated by TCRdb to between 2017 and 2018). Library method: 5' RACE. Sequenced using an Illumina MiSeq. TCRdb passed the public sequencing reads through fastp at Q25 and MiXCR, retaining productive beta sequences. A single entry per CDR3 protein holds the most common genes and DNA from its merged rows. This sample has 100,000 or so distinct CDR3 sequences in its table, and roughly a sixth of those were observed once. Jointly, the top ten make up about 6.2% of the sample. These receptors were obtained from a human donor in good health.

The rearrangement joins TRBV12-3 or TRBV12-4 to TRBJ2-1; 9 bases line up with TRBD2. This CDR3 has 14 amino acids. Germline trimming cut 8 bases from V and 8 bases from J; bases unmatched to any gene: 10. DNA for the CDR3: TGTGCCAGCGTCGCAGGTAGCGGGAGCGATGAGCAGTTCTTC. It is translated as CASVAGSGSDEQFF.

This clonotype was recorded many times. The chain carries TRBV18 and TRBJ1-1, with D perhaps matching TRBD1 (5 bases). CDR3 length: 14 amino acids. The germline V gene encodes CDR1 KGHSH and CDR2 LQKENI. V lost 2 bases to trimming and J lost 1 base, with 8 bases between them. Here the CDR3 DNA reads TGTGCCAGCTCACCAAAGGGGAAGAACACTGAAGCTTTCTTT. Amino acid sequence: CASSPKGKNTEAFF. Full variable domain (remainder filled in from reference TRBV18 and TRBJ1-1): NAGVMQNPRHLVRRRGQEARLRCSPMKGHSHVYWYRQLPEEGLKFMVYLQKENIIDESGMPKERFSAEFPKEGPSILRIQQVVRGDSAAYFCASSPKGKNTEAFFGQGTRLTVV.